This T cell receptor (beta chain) was profiled in a study of early T cells in non-severe SARS-CoV-2 infection. Study background: It was bulk RNA from unsorted whole blood that was sequenced, and the chains were unpaired.

Germline loops: CDR1 SSHAT, CDR2 FNYEAQ (reference sequence). This CDR3 spans 16 amino acids. Comment on this clonotype: Its antigen remains unidentified. The CDR3 does not close with the conserved phenylalanine or tryptophan, likely indicating a read error.

Attached unique molecular identifiers marked individual cDNA molecules. TCRdb reanalysed the 5' RACE reads using MiXCR and keeps one entry per CDR3 protein. Of about 80,000 distinct CDR3 sequences detected, 9% to 13% appear once; the ten largest clones hold about 2.7%. Whole-study results and caveats: VDJdb matches were skewed toward anti-spike CD8 T cell responses.

The sequence derives from an adult who was a healthcare worker with PCR-confirmed SARS-CoV-2 infection or an uninfected control (not recorded which). Input material: whole blood. J is TRBJ1-4 and V is TRBV7-7; weak D call: TRBD1 (5 bases). The CDR3 protein is CASSLAQAATNEKLFS. CDR3 nucleotide sequence: TGTGCTAGCAGCTTAGCACAGGCCGCAACTAATGAAAAACTGTTTTCT.